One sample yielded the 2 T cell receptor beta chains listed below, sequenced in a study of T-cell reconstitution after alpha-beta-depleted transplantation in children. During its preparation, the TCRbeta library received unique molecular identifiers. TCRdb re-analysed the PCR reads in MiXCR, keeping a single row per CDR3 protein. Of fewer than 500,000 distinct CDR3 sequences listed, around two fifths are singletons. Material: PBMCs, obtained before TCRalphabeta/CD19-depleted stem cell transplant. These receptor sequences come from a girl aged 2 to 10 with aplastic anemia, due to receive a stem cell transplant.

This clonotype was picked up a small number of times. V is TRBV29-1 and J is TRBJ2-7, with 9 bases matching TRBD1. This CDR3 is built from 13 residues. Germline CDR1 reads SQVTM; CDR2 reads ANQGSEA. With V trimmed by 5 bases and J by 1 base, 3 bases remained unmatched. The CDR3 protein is CSVPGQGSYEQYF. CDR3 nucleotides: TGCAGCGTTCCGGGACAGGGTTCCTACGAGCAGTACTTC.

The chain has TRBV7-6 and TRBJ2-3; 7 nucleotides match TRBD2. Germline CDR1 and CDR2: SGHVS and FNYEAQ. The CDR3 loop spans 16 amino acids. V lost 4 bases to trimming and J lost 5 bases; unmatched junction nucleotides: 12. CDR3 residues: CASSSIGGSGIDTQYF. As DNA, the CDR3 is TGTGCCAGCAGCTCCATCGGCGGGAGCGGAATAGATACGCAGTATTTT.